The clone carrying this T cell receptor (beta chain) was seen at least ten times. The source of the sample is a study of T cells after yellow fever vaccination. Each CDR3 protein is one row after TCRdb ran MiXCR on the 5' RACE reads. The sample comprises about 69,000 distinct CDR3 sequences, around 6.2% of which are singletons, and around 2.1% rests with the top ten. CDR1 and CDR2 from the germline V gene are DFQATT and SNEGSKA (reference sequence). The V gene lost 0 bases and the J gene lost 4 bases, with 0 bases spanning the gap. The CDR3 has 10 residues. The chain has TRBV20-1 and TRBJ1-1; D is ambiguous. Source: CD4+ T cells sorted from PBMCs, taken around 16 days after the first yellow fever vaccination. The receptor comes from a man in his late teens or twenties who received the YFV17D yellow fever vaccine. In nucleotides, the CDR3 is TGCAGTGCTAGAGACACTGAAGCTTTCTTT. It translates to CSARDTEAFF.